This T cell receptor (beta chain) originates from a study of early T cells in non-severe SARS-CoV-2 infection. On the study more broadly: Sequenced bulk RNA came from whole blood that was unsorted, and chains were unpaired. Study-level findings and limits: Private and CD4 specificities were missed by VDJdb matching, skewed to anti-spike CD8.

Turning to this clonotype: The antigen is undetermined.

The CDR3 consists of 12 residues. In germline, CDR1 is MNHNS, CDR2 SASEGT. V was shortened by 4 bases and J by 6 bases, with 7 bases between the two germline ends. Attached unique molecular identifiers marked individual cDNA molecules. TCRdb reprocessed the 5' RACE reads with MiXCR, giving one entry per CDR3 protein. The repertoire holds approximately 120,000 distinct CDR3 sequences, with 15% as singletons. This TCR was sampled from an adult who was a healthcare worker with PCR-confirmed SARS-CoV-2 infection or an uninfected control (not recorded which). Specimen: whole blood. The V gene is TRBV6-1, the J gene TRBJ2-4, with TRBD1 as a possible D gene (5 bases). The CDR3 bases are TGTGCCAGCAGTGTACAGGCAAACATTCAGTACTTC. The encoded protein is CASSVQANIQYF.